This T cell receptor (beta chain) was sequenced in a study of blood T cell repertoires in COVID-19. As for the study in general: T cells, B-cell-depleted T cells, or PBMCs supplied cDNA or gDNA.

In terms of age and location, participants ranged from roughly 18 to 100 years and lived in under 30 US areas. Under the authors' procedure: Amplified reference gene primers provided the basis for estimating nucleated cell counts. The repertoire was sequenced with immunoSEQ multiplex PCR; TCRdb's copy has only in-frame clones and lacks some. That table supplies the V and J calls and clone size; D and trimming were determined from the DNA. Among approximately 220,000 clones listed, around 82% were seen once. The CDR3 loop spans 18 amino acids. J was trimmed by 1 base and V by 3 bases; bases with no gene match: 5. CDR1 is SGDLS, CDR2 YYNGEE, per germline.

The source material was PBMCs or T cells enriched from blood (not recorded which). The rearrangement uses TRBV9 and TRBJ2-6; 12 bases are shared with TRBD2. The sequence was collected from a woman between 40 and 50 years old who had been exposed to COVID-19. Here the CDR3 reads CASSGTSGALSGANVLTF. CDR3 bases: TGTGCCAGCAGCGGGACTAGCGGGGCCCTGTCTGGGGCCAACGTCCTGACTTTC.